The rows below give T cell receptor beta chains drawn from one sample of a study of human T cells and chemical hapten exposure. TCRdb re-called the RACE reads with MiXCR, one entry per CDR3 protein. The sample lists approximately 80,000 distinct CDR3 sequences, roughly a tenth occurring once. Material: whole blood, obtained in connection with sensitization to the hapten diphenylcyclopropenone (DPC). The receptors here all came from a woman in her 30s with alopecia areata. Some clones in this sample may be carry-over from other donors' samples. The CDR3 runs from the conserved cysteine through the conserved F or W. Fields, in order: V gene, J gene, D gene, clone size, CDR3 protein, CDR3 DNA. D genes are given only for firm matches. Some rows mark clone size as missing; the rest say once, few, many or name a class of expanded clone.

V gene: TRBV28; J gene: TRBJ2-7; D gene: TRBD1; clone size: many; CDR3 protein: CASEGQGPYEQYF; CDR3 DNA: TGTGCCAGCGAGGGACAGGGTCCCTACGAGCAGTACTTC
V gene: TRBV20-1; J gene: TRBJ1-1; D gene: .; clone size: many; CDR3 protein: CSARGDTEAFF; CDR3 DNA: TGCAGTGCTAGGGGGGACACTGAAGCTTTCTTT
V gene: TRBV7-2; J gene: TRBJ1-4; D gene: .; clone size: many; CDR3 protein: CASSRYSTNEKLFF; CDR3 DNA: TGTGCCAGCAGCCGGTATTCAACTAATGAAAAACTGTTTTTT
V gene: TRBV29-1; J gene: TRBJ2-5; D gene: .; clone size: many; CDR3 protein: CSVRNLQETQYF; CDR3 DNA: TGCAGCGTCCGGAATTTACAAGAGACCCAGTACTTC
V gene: TRBV4-3; J gene: TRBJ1-1; D gene: TRBD1; clone size: many; CDR3 protein: CASSRYLQGAVTEAFF; CDR3 DNA: TGCGCCAGCAGCCGATACCTACAGGGGGCCGTCACTGAAGCTTTCTTT
V gene: TRBV7-6; J gene: TRBJ2-5; D gene: TRBD2; clone size: many; CDR3 protein: CASSLALSGGETQYF; CDR3 DNA: TGTGCCAGCAGCTTAGCGTTGAGCGGGGGGGAGACCCAGTACTTC
V gene: TRBV29-1; J gene: TRBJ2-3; D gene: .; clone size: many; CDR3 protein: CSAAPESTRTDTQYF; CDR3 DNA: TGCAGCGCTGCCCCCGAGTCGACCCGCACAGATACGCAGTATTTT
V gene: TRBV3-1; J gene: TRBJ2-1; D gene: .; clone size: few; CDR3 protein: CASSQGRSSYNEQFF; CDR3 DNA: TGTGCCAGCAGCCAAGGTCGGAGCTCCTACAATGAGCAGTTCTTC
V gene: TRBV4-3; J gene: TRBJ1-6; D gene: .; clone size: many; CDR3 protein: CASSQGFGGSPLHF; CDR3 DNA: TGCGCCAGCAGCCAGGGGTTTGGTGGTTCACCCCTCCACTTT
V gene: TRBV3-1; J gene: TRBJ1-3; D gene: .; clone size: .; CDR3 protein: CASSQGAPGRTSGNTIYF; CDR3 DNA: TGTGCCAGCAGCCAAGGAGCCCCCGGGAGGACCTCTGGAAACACCATATATTTT
V gene: TRBV20-1; J gene: TRBJ1-3; D gene: TRBD1; clone size: many; CDR3 protein: CSASQGAGGNTIYF; CDR3 DNA: TGCAGTGCCAGTCAGGGGGCGGGTGGAAACACCATATATTTT
V gene: TRBV20-1; J gene: TRBJ1-6; D gene: .; clone size: few; CDR3 protein: CSARWRESYNSPLHF; CDR3 DNA: TGCAGTGCTAGATGGCGGGAATCCTATAATTCACCCCTCCACTTT
V gene: TRBV14; J gene: TRBJ2-7; D gene: TRBD1; clone size: many; CDR3 protein: CASSQARGQGVWSEQYF; CDR3 DNA: TGTGCCAGCAGCCAAGCCCGTGGGCAGGGGGTTTGGAGCGAGCAGTACTTC
V gene: TRBV7-2; J gene: TRBJ2-3; D gene: .; clone size: .; CDR3 protein: CASSLGRGRGTDTQYF; CDR3 DNA: TGTGCCAGCAGCTTAGGGCGGGGCCGTGGCACAGATACGCAGTATTTT
V gene: TRBV28; J gene: TRBJ1-5; D gene: .; clone size: .; CDR3 protein: CASSPPQGFDNQPQHF; CDR3 DNA: TGTGCCAGCAGTCCACCGCAGGGATTCGACAATCAGCCCCAGCATTTT
V gene: TRBV20-1; J gene: TRBJ1-1; D gene: .; clone size: .; CDR3 protein: CSASGTMYTEAFF; CDR3 DNA: TGCAGTGCTAGTGGGACAATGTACACTGAAGCTTTCTTT
V gene: TRBV28; J gene: TRBJ1-5; D gene: .; clone size: .; CDR3 protein: CASSFGRGISGNQPQHF; CDR3 DNA: TGTGCCAGCAGTTTCGGCAGGGGAATATCCGGCAATCAGCCCCAGCATTTT
V gene: TRBV30; J gene: TRBJ1-2; D gene: .; clone size: many; CDR3 protein: CAWSVFSTAGYTF; CDR3 DNA: TGTGCCTGGAGTGTATTTAGTACCGCTGGCTACACCTTC
V gene: TRBV4-2; J gene: TRBJ1-2; D gene: .; clone size: many; CDR3 protein: CASSQVGNTGYTF; CDR3 DNA: TGTGCCAGCAGCCAAGTGGGTAATACTGGCTACACCTTC
V gene: TRBV30; J gene: TRBJ2-7; D gene: .; clone size: .; CDR3 protein: CAWTGSSYEQYF; CDR3 DNA: TGTGCCTGGACAGGGTCATCCTACGAGCAGTACTTC
V gene: TRBV20-1; J gene: TRBJ2-3; D gene: TRBD2; clone size: many; CDR3 protein: CSAWSAGGTDTQYF; CDR3 DNA: TGCAGTGCTTGGTCGGCGGGAGGGACAGATACGCAGTATTTT
V gene: TRBV11-1; J gene: TRBJ1-1; D gene: .; clone size: few; CDR3 protein: CASSFELRSGRSEAFF; CDR3 DNA: TGTGCCAGCAGCTTCGAGCTCAGGTCAGGGCGTTCTGAAGCTTTCTTT
V gene: TRBV5-6; J gene: TRBJ1-5; D gene: TRBD1; clone size: few; CDR3 protein: CASKRQGNQPQHF; CDR3 DNA: TGTGCCAGCAAAAGACAGGGGAATCAGCCCCAGCATTTT
V gene: TRBV28; J gene: TRBJ2-5; D gene: .; clone size: .; CDR3 protein: CASILHGGGPQETQYF; CDR3 DNA: TGTGCCAGCATCCTGCACGGGGGTGGCCCCCAAGAGACCCAGTACTTC
V gene: TRBV7-2; J gene: TRBJ2-7; D gene: TRBD1; clone size: many; CDR3 protein: CASSPTVGTASYEQYF; CDR3 DNA: TGTGCCAGCAGCCCCACCGTCGGGACAGCTTCCTACGAGCAGTACTTC